A single sample gave rise to the 3 T cell receptor beta chains below, sequenced in a study of siplizumab effects on memory and regulatory T cells. TCRdb's copy holds only in-frame clones and misses some; the assay was immunoSEQ multiplex PCR. In the table there are about 52,000 clones, around 97% of which are singletons. What was sequenced was naive CD4+ T cells sorted from blood. Receptors originate from a human donor in good health.

The rearrangement joins TRBV27 to TRBJ2-4; perhaps D is TRBD1 or TRBD2 (5 bases each). CDR3 length equals 16 residues. Trimming cost V 3 bases and J 0 bases, with 12 bases left between them. CDR1 is MNHEY and CDR2 is SMNVEV in the germline V gene (reference sequence). The DNA for the CDR3 is TGTGCCAGCAGTTTGAGGGGATACCTAGCCAAAAACATTCAGTACTTC. This sequence encodes CASSLRGYLAKNIQYF.

The genes are TRBV5-4 and TRBJ2-5, with 8 bases that match TRBD2. Trimming at V came to 2 bases and at J to 5 bases, leaving 17 bases not matched to a gene. CDR1 is SGHNT and CDR2 is YYREEE in the germline V gene (reference sequence). The CDR3 sequence is 18 residues long. CDR3 region: CASSFGYRSGRGRETQYF. The CDR3, as DNA: TGTGCCAGCAGCTTTGGGTATAGGAGCGGGAGAGGGCGGGAGACCCAGTACTTC.

This rearrangement joins TRBV6-5 to TRBJ2-1; perhaps TRBD2 as D (5 bases). This CDR3 comprises 13 residues. Germline assignment: CDR1 MNHEY and CDR2 SVGAGI. Deletions cut 6 bases from V and 1 base from J, with 7 bases between. CDR3 DNA sequence: TGTGCCAGCAGGAGGGAATCCTACAATGAGCAGTTCTTC. Encoded protein: CASRRESYNEQFF.